The clone carrying this T cell receptor beta chain was counted ten times or more. The sample is drawn from a study of early T cells in non-severe SARS-CoV-2 infection. Study at large: Unsorted whole-blood RNA was sequenced in bulk, leaving chains unpaired.

V lost 0 bases and J 9 bases, leaving 15 bases between the germline ends. Germline CDR1 is GTSNPN and CDR2 is SVGIG (reference sequence). CDR3 length: 14 residues. Unique molecular identifiers were affixed to single, distinct cDNA molecules. MiXCR was run by TCRdb on the 5' RACE reads, yielding one entry per CDR3 protein. Among more than 90,000 distinct CDR3 sequences listed, approximately 10% were seen once. This chain links TRBV30 with TRBJ2-1; either TRBD1 or TRBD2 may fit D (5 bases each). The sample taken for sequencing was whole blood. The clonotype was recovered from an adult who was a healthcare worker with PCR-confirmed SARS-CoV-2 infection or an uninfected control (not recorded which). CDR3 sequence (DNA): TGTGCCTGGAGTGTTGTGGGGGATTCGCGTGAGCAGTTCTTC. It is translated as CAWSVVGDSREQFF.